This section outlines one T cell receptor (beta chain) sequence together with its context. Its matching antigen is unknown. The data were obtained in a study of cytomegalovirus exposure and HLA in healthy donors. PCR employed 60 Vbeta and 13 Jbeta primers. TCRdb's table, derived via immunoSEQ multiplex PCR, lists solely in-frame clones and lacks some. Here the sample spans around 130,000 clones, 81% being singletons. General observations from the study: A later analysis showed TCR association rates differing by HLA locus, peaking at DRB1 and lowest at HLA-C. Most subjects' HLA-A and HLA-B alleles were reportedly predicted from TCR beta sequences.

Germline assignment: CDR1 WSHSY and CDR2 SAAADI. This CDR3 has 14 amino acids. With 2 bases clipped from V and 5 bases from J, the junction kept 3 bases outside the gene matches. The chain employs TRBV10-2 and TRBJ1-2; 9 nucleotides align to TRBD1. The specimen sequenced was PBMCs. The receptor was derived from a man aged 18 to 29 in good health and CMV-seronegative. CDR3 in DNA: TGCGCCAGCAGTGAGGACAGGGGGAGATATGGCTACACCTTC. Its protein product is CASSEDRGRYGYTF.